Detailed here is one T cell receptor (beta chain). What it binds is not known. cDNA molecules carried unique molecular identifiers, and template switching added a universal primer site. TCRdb re-called the 5' RACE reads through MiXCR, storing one row per CDR3 protein. The sample holds 700,000 to 950,000 distinct CDR3 sequences, roughly an eighth seen once. This record belongs to a study of identical twins. Study results and caveats: A lower insertion count was a feature of abundant cord blood beta clonotypes, with no such feature in memory repertoires.

Donors uniformly comprised healthy Caucasians. This CDR3 contains 14 residues. Germline V CDR1 and CDR2: MNHNS, SASEGT. Unmatched junction bases numbered 4, after V lost 6 bases and J lost 4 bases. These data were also reused for a study on yellow fever vaccine responses in identical twins.

This TCR was recovered from a woman between 18 and 30 years old in good health. The material sequenced was PBMCs. This sequence joins TRBV6-1 and TRBJ2-1; 9 bases match TRBD2. CDR3 amino acids: CASRISGSYNEQFF. The CDR3 DNA follows: TGTGCCAGCAGAATTAGCGGGAGTTACAATGAGCAGTTCTTC.